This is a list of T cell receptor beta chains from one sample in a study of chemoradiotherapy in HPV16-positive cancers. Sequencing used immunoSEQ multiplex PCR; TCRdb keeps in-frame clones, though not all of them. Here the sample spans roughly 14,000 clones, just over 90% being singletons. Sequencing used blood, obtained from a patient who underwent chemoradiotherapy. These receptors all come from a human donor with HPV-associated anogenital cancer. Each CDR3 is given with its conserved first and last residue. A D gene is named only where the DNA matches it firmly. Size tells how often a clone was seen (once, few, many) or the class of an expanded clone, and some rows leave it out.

TGTGCCAGCAGCCGAACCGAAGGGATCTCCTACGAGCAGTACTTC CASSRTEGISYEQYF TRBV7-9 NA NA TRBJ2-7
TGTGCCAGTAGTATGGGGTTCAGGTCCTACGAGCAGTACTTC CASSMGFRSYEQYF TRBV19 NA NA TRBJ2-7
TGTGCCAGCAGGGACTTTAACACCGGGGAGCTGTTTTTT CASRDFNTGELFF TRBV7-2 NA NA TRBJ2-2
TGTGCCAGCAGGAGCACCGAGACCCAGTACTTC CASRSTETQYF TRBV2 NA NA TRBJ2-5
TGTGCCAGCTCACCAAAAGAGCGCATGAACACTGAAGCTTTCTTT CASSPKERMNTEAFF TRBV18 NA NA TRBJ1-1
TGTGCCAGCAGTGAACCGAGCGGGGGGGGCACAGATACGCAGTATTTT CASSEPSGGGTDTQYF TRBV6-1 TRBD2 NA TRBJ2-3
TGTGCCAGCAGTGTTAGGGGCAACAATCAGCCCCAGCATTTT CASSVRGNNQPQHF TRBV2 NA NA TRBJ1-5
TGTGCCAGCAGCCCACACACAACAGGGTCTCAGCCCCAGCATTTT CASSPHTTGSQPQHF TRBV7-2 NA NA TRBJ1-5
TGTGCCAGTAGTATCAAGTTTAGTACGATCTCTGAAGCTTTCTTT CASSIKFSTISEAFF TRBV19 NA NA TRBJ1-1
TGCAGTGTCCTCCCAGGGATTGAGCAGTTCTTC CSVLPGIEQFF TRBV20-1 NA NA TRBJ2-1
TGTGCCAGCAGCGCGACGACTAGCGGGCCAAGTGGGCAGTTCTTC CASSATTSGPSGQFF TRBV11-2 TRBD2 NA TRBJ2-1
TGTGCCAGCAGCTTAAACGCATACAATGAGCAGTTCTTC CASSLNAYNEQFF TRBV7-3 NA NA TRBJ2-1
TGTGCCAGCAGCCAGGGACAGGAGCAAGAGACCCAGTACTTC CASSQGQEQETQYF TRBV7-8 TRBD1 NA TRBJ2-5
TGTGCCAGCAGGCCGAGGGCCTACGAGCAGTACTTC CASRPRAYEQYF TRBV6-6 NA NA TRBJ2-7
TGTGCCTGGAGCCACTACCGGGGGAATAATTCACCCCTCCACTTT CAWSHYRGNNSPLHF TRBV30 NA few TRBJ1-6
TGTGCCAGCACAACCGGGACAGGGTTCTCTGGGGCCAACGTCCTGACTTTC CASTTGTGFSGANVLTF TRBV14 TRBD1 NA TRBJ2-6
TGTGCCAGTAGTCAATCACACAGGGCCCGCAATCAGCCCCAGCATTTT CASSQSHRARNQPQHF TRBV19 NA NA TRBJ1-5
TGTGCCAGCAGCTTACAGGGGTATGGCTACACCTTC CASSLQGYGYTF TRBV7-2 NA once TRBJ1-2
TGTGCCAGCTCACCGGGACAGTACACAGATACGCAGTATTTT CASSPGQYTDTQYF TRBV18 TRBD1 once TRBJ2-3
TGTGCCAGCAGCGAAAGTCCGGGGGGCATATACGAGCAGTACTTC CASSESPGGIYEQYF TRBV4-2 NA NA TRBJ2-7
TGCGCCAGCAGCCATCCCCTGGAGGGATATAATTCACCCCTCCACTTT CASSHPLEGYNSPLHF TRBV4-1 NA NA TRBJ1-6
TGCGCCAGCAGCCAAGGGCTGGACAACCACTACGAGCAGTACTTC CASSQGLDNHYEQYF TRBV4-3 NA NA TRBJ2-7
TGTGCCAGCAGATTAGGAGGGAAGGAGGGCTACACCTTC CASRLGGKEGYTF TRBV11-2 NA once TRBJ1-2
TGTGCCAGTACCGATACAGGGGTGAACACTGAAGCTTTCTTT CASTDTGVNTEAFF TRBV19 TRBD1 NA TRBJ1-1
TGTGCCAGCAGTGAATCTTGGGGGGCGCATGTCTACGAGCAGTACTTC CASSESWGAHVYEQYF TRBV2 NA NA TRBJ2-7
TGTGCCAGTAGTGAGACCTCCTACGAGCAGTACTTC CASSETSYEQYF TRBV19 NA NA TRBJ2-7
TGTGCCAGCAGCTGGACTAGCACAGATACGCAGTATTTT CASSWTSTDTQYF TRBV11-3 NA NA TRBJ2-3
TGTGCCTGGAGAGAGAGGCTCATCGGAAACACCATATATTTT CAWRERLIGNTIYF TRBV30 NA NA TRBJ1-3
TGTGCCAGTAGTATGGCAGGGTATGCCAATCAGCCCCAGCATTTT CASSMAGYANQPQHF TRBV19 NA NA TRBJ1-5
TGTGCCAGCAGCTCGACTAGCGGGTATTACGAGCAGTACTTC CASSSTSGYYEQYF TRBV7-2 TRBD2 NA TRBJ2-7
TGTGCCAGCACGCTTGGACAGGGTGAAAAACTGTTTTTT CASTLGQGEKLFF TRBV6-1 TRBD1 NA TRBJ1-4
TGTGCCAGCAGCCTGGTCCTTGGGGGGCTCACAGATACGCAGTATTTT CASSLVLGGLTDTQYF TRBV7-9 NA NA TRBJ2-3
TGTGCCAGCAGTTACATTTTCGGGGGCTCTGGAAACACCATATATTTT CASSYIFGGSGNTIYF TRBV6-5 NA NA TRBJ1-3
TGTGCCAGCAGCCACGGGACAGGGACGTACGAGCAGTACTTC CASSHGTGTYEQYF TRBV14 TRBD1 NA TRBJ2-7
TGTGCCAGCAGCTGGGACAGGCCCTCCTACGAGCAGTACTTC CASSWDRPSYEQYF TRBV7-9 TRBD1 few TRBJ2-7
TGTGCCAGCAGCTTACAGCCCAGGCGGGGGGGCCACTACGAGCAGTACTTC CASSLQPRRGGHYEQYF TRBV7-3 TRBD2 NA TRBJ2-7
TGTGCCAGCTCCCACCAGAGGGTCGATGAGCAGTTCTTC CASSHQRVDEQFF TRBV18 NA NA TRBJ2-1
TGTGCCAGCAGCGCGGGGACTAGCGGGGATTACGAGCAGTACTTC CASSAGTSGDYEQYF TRBV2 TRBD2 NA TRBJ2-7
TGTGCCAGTAGTCCTCGCCTGGGGGGGCCGGAGGATGGCTACACCTTC CASSPRLGGPEDGYTF TRBV19 NA NA TRBJ1-2
TGTGCCAGCTTGCCGGGGGGCACAGAGACCCAGTACTTC CASLPGGTETQYF TRBV5-4 NA NA TRBJ2-5
TGTGCCAGCAGCTTTGCGGGGGGGGCCTCCAGGGAGCAGTTCTTC CASSFAGGASREQFF TRBV7-9 TRBD2 NA TRBJ2-1
TGCGCCAGCAGCCAAGTTCCGGGACAGGTCCGGGAGCAGCCCCAGCATTTT CASSQVPGQVREQPQHF TRBV4-1 TRBD1 NA TRBJ1-5
TGTGCCAGCAGTGATACAGGTCCCTACGAGCAGTACTTC CASSDTGPYEQYF TRBV6-1 NA NA TRBJ2-7
TGTGCCAGCACGGGATGGGGACACACATACAATGAGCAGTTCTTC CASTGWGHTYNEQFF TRBV6-5 NA NA TRBJ2-1
TGTGCCAGCAATGGACGCTGGGTCCGGGAGCTGTTTTTT CASNGRWVRELFF TRBV2 NA NA TRBJ2-2